The 8 T cell receptor beta chains below were found in one sample sequenced in a study of T cells in Graves' hyperthyroidism and ophthalmopathy. Amplification of TCR beta CDR3 regions used RNA as the template. Primed by the HTBI set, a first-round RT-PCR was run on the TCR CDR3. TCRdb re-derived calls from the multiplex PCR reads in MiXCR, one entry per CDR3 protein. The sample includes around 300,000 distinct CDR3 sequences, about an eighth of them seen just once. The sample comprised blood. The source is a woman aged 25 to 39 with Graves' hyperthyroidism that later progressed to Graves' ophthalmopathy.

This clonotype was seen at least ten times. The chain couples TRBV7-9 to TRBJ2-5, with 7 bases aligning to TRBD2. This CDR3 is built from 17 residues. After removal of 6 bases from V and 5 bases from J, the junction contained 18 bases not matched to a gene. Per germline, CDR1 SEHNR and CDR2 FQNEAQ (reference sequence). The DNA for the CDR3 is TGTGCCAGCAGGTCTTTACGCGCGGGAGAGGGGCTTGAGACCCAGTACTTC. Translating it yields CASRSLRAGEGLETQYF.

The chain employs TRBV19 and TRBJ2-6; D is unresolved. The germline V gene encodes CDR1 LNHDA and CDR2 SQIVND (reference sequence). V gave up 4 bases and J gave up 0 bases, with 4 bases separating them. CDR3 length: 14 residues. The CDR3 nucleotides read TGTGCCAGTAGTACGAACTCTGGGGCCAACGTCCTGACTTTC. Protein: CASSTNSGANVLTF. Complete variable domain (other parts from reference TRBV19 and TRBJ2-6): DGGITQSPKYLFRKEGQNVTLSCEQNLNHDAMYWYRQDPGQGLRLIYYSQIVNDFQKGDIAEGYSVSREKKESFPLTVTSAQKNPTAFYLCASSTNSGANVLTFGAGSRLTVL.

J is TRBJ2-3 and V is TRBV9; 8 nucleotides line up with TRBD2. Germline CDR1 and CDR2: SGDLS and YYNGEE. CDR3 length: 14 amino acids. Trimming removed 1 base from V and 4 bases from J; junction bases left unmatched: 2. The CDR3 DNA follows: TGTGCCAGCAGCGTAACTAGCGGTTCAGATACGCAGTATTTT. This gives the protein CASSVTSGSDTQYF.

Ten or more counts support this clonotype. This chain connects TRBV27 to TRBJ2-3, with a tentative D call TRBD2 (5 bases). Germline-derived CDR1 and CDR2 are MNHEY and SMNVEV (reference sequence). The CDR3 contains 14 residues. V was shortened by 8 bases and J by 0 bases, with 12 bases between the two germline ends. The CDR3 protein is CASRTAPSTDTQYF. In nucleotides, the CDR3 is TGTGCCAGCCGGACTGCCCCTAGCACAGATACGCAGTATTTT.

This clonotype was seen a few times. The J gene is TRBJ2-3, the V gene TRBV6-1; 11 bases line up with TRBD2. Looked up from germline, CDR1 is MNHNS and CDR2 is SASEGT. J was trimmed by 6 bases and V by 4 bases; bases with no gene match: 9. There are 16 residues in the CDR3. CDR3 amino acids: CASSVVGLAVRDTQYF. In DNA form, the CDR3 reads TGTGCCAGCAGTGTGGTGGGACTAGCGGTCCGGGATACGCAGTATTTT.

V gene TRBV28 combines with J gene TRBJ1-1; 12 nucleotides match TRBD1. The junction had 5 bases not matched to a gene; V was cut back by 2 bases and J by 4 bases. This CDR3 comprises 16 residues. Germline V gives CDR1 MDHEN, CDR2 SYDVKM. The CDR3: CASSLIGTGGITEAFF. The CDR3 DNA follows: TGTGCCAGCAGTTTAATAGGGACAGGGGGCATCACTGAAGCTTTCTTT. Based on the CDR3 plus reference TRBV28 and TRBJ1-1, the full variable domain is DVKVTQSSRYLVKRTGEKVFLECVQDMDHENMFWYRQDPGLGLRLIYFSYDVKMKEKGDIPEGYSVSREKKERFSLILESASTNQTSMYLCASSLIGTGGITEAFFGQGTRLTVV.

This clonotype was picked up many times. V is TRBV14 and J is TRBJ2-5; 12 bases are shared with TRBD2. CDR1 SGHDN and CDR2 FVKESK come from the germline V gene. V lost 1 base, J lost 5 bases, and 5 bases stayed unmatched. This CDR3 has 16 amino acids. Written as DNA, the CDR3 is TGTGCCAGCAGCCAAGGTAGACTAGCGGGAGTTGAGACCCAGTACTTC. Its protein product is CASSQGRLAGVETQYF.

This clonotype was detected many times. The gene calls are TRBV7-9 and TRBJ2-1, with 10 bases aligning to TRBD2. The CDR3 totals 13 residues. V trimming: 6 bases; J trimming: 4 bases; junction bases outside the gene matches: 0. Germline lookup yields CDR1 SEHNR and CDR2 FQNEAQ (reference sequence). The CDR3 loop reads CASRTSGYNEQFF. CDR3 sequence (DNA): TGTGCCAGCAGGACTAGCGGGTACAATGAGCAGTTCTTC.